The rows below give T cell receptor beta chains drawn from one sample of a study of blood T cell repertoires in COVID-19. Repertoires were generated with immunoSEQ multiplex PCR, while TCRdb's copy carries only in-frame clones and drops some. Here the sample spans 200,000 to 300,000 clones, 70% to 90% being singletons. Sequencing was done on a sample of peripheral blood. Source of these receptors: a middle-aged man with acute or convalescent COVID-19. The CDR3 runs from the conserved cysteine through the conserved F or W.

v_call cdr3_aa
TRBV11-2 CASSLVARAYEQYF
TRBV24-1 CATSAGSETQYF
TRBV27 CASSPGQVSNQPQHF
TRBV18 CASSPPVQTDTQYF
TRBV4-2 CASSRQGGGADTQYF
TRBV19 CASTSGTAENTEAFF
TRBV23-1 CASSQRRDSSTDTQYF
TRBV4-2 CASSGNTEAFF
TRBV19 CASSIDRGFSSGANVLTF
TRBV5-6 CASSGMGRKTNEQFF
TRBV18 CASSPGTDTQYF
TRBV20-1 CSALPYSEQFF
TRBV6-6 CASGLYRDYGYTF
TRBV5-8 CASSSWSRANTGELFF
TRBV3-1/TRBV3-2 CASSHAGGYNQPQHF
TRBV6-2/TRBV6-3 CASSPGLISYEQYF
TRBV11-2 CASSMGGGQSQPQHF
TRBV18 CASSPDRLAGFTGELFF
TRBV12-3/TRBV12-4 CASSFLPNHEQFF
TRBV6-5 CASSYEERTEAFF
TRBV5-4 CASSGRQEPYGYTF
TRBV10-3 CAISSTGEQFF
TRBV30 CAWLALSSGANVLTF
TRBV11-3 CASSLLSGATYEQYF
TRBV4-1 CASSQSTGSDTQYF
TRBV9 CASSVVSGGVNDEQFF
TRBV9 CASSTIVGESNEQFF
TRBV5-1 CASSFGSSYNEQFF
TRBV19 CASRRGPYTDTQYF
TRBV27 CASSSSGRPYEQYF
TRBV7-9 CASSLDWSSYNEQFF